The 26 T cell receptor beta chains in this list originate from one sample, sequenced in a study of blood T cell repertoires in COVID-19. Assay: immunoSEQ multiplex PCR; the TCRdb copy retains only in-frame clones and omits some. The sample holds about 250,000 clones, 70% to 85% seen once. The sample consisted of peripheral blood. The origin of the receptors is a woman of 80 years or more with acute or convalescent COVID-19.

The chain uses TRBV30 and TRBJ2-7; D possibly corresponds to TRBD1 (6 bases). With 0 bases removed from V and 0 bases from J, the gap between germline ends came to 12 bases. From germline, CDR1 is GTSNPN and CDR2 SVGIG (reference sequence). The CDR3 loop spans 15 amino acids. This chain's CDR3 is CAWSVSTGSSYEQYF. The CDR3 nucleotides read TGTGCCTGGAGTGTAAGCACAGGGAGCTCCTACGAGCAGTACTTC. Filled out from reference TRBV30 and TRBJ2-7, the complete variable domain reads SQTIHQWPATLVQPVGSPLSLECTVEGTSNPNLYWYRQAAGRGLQLLFYSVGIGQISSEVPQNLSASRPQDRQFILSSKKLLLSDSGFYLCAWSVSTGSSYEQYFGPGTRLTVT.

V usage is TRBV7-6 and J usage is TRBJ2-3, with 9 bases identical to TRBD1. The CDR3 has 15 residues. Germline V gene sequence: CDR1 SGHVS, CDR2 FNYEAQ. V lost 5 bases and J lost 0; bases outside the gene matches: 3. The CDR3 nucleotides are TGTGCCAGCAGCAGGACAGGGGCTAGCACAGATACGCAGTATTTT. Protein product: CASSRTGASTDTQYF.

This chain uses TRBV7-9 with TRBJ1-4, with TRBD1 identical over 7 bases. Looked up from germline, CDR1 is SEHNR and CDR2 is FQNEAQ (reference sequence). The CDR3 covers 15 residues. V lost 4 bases and J lost 7; bases outside the gene matches: 9. CDR3 DNA: TGTGCCAGCAGCTCTGTGGGACAGTCGAGTGAAAAACTGTTTTTT. The encoded protein is CASSSVGQSSEKLFF.

This clone occurred many times. The V and J genes are TRBV5-6 and TRBJ2-1; 10 nucleotides agree with TRBD1. The CDR3 extends over 17 amino acids. Trimming took 3 bases from V and 8 from J; bases not matched to a gene: 14. The germline CDR1 and CDR2 sequences are SGHDT and YYEEEE. CDR3 protein: CASSSAGQGLLDDEQFF. In DNA form, the CDR3 reads TGTGCCAGCAGCTCGGCGGGACAGGGGTTATTAGATGATGAGCAGTTCTTC.

V usage is TRBV5-1 and J usage is TRBJ1-1; unclear D gene. The CDR3 consists of 14 residues. The V end lost 0 bases, the J end lost 5 bases, and 11 bases lay between the germline ends. The germline gives CDR1 SGHRS, CDR2 YFSETQ. This CDR3 reads CASSLVLEGTEAFF. The CDR3 coding sequence is TGCGCCAGCAGCTTGGTATTGGAGGGTACTGAAGCTTTCTTT.

The chain has TRBV6-1 and TRBJ1-6; 9 positions agree with TRBD1. V was clipped by 4 bases and J by 1 base; unmatched bases: 2. The CDR3 runs to 16 residues. Germline CDR1 and CDR2: MNHNS and SASEGT. CDR3 sequence: CASSADRGSYNSPLHF. CDR3 nucleotide sequence: TGTGCCAGCAGTGCCGACAGGGGGTCCTATAATTCACCCCTCCACTTT.

V usage is TRBV15 and J usage is TRBJ1-2, with a possible D match to TRBD1 (5 bases). The CDR3 sequence is 15 residues long. Germline V gene lookup returns CDR1 LNHNV and CDR2 YYDKDF (reference sequence). V dropped 1 base and J dropped 6 bases, with 15 bases sitting between them. CDR3 DNA sequence: TGTGCCACCAGCAGAGTATCGGGGAGGGACCATGGCTACACCTTC. Its protein product is CATSRVSGRDHGYTF.

V usage is TRBV6-1 and J usage is TRBJ1-5; no clear D. Germline V gene lookup returns CDR1 MNHNS and CDR2 SASEGT. V gave up 2 bases and J gave up 5 bases, with 10 bases separating them. There are 14 residues in the CDR3. In DNA, the CDR3 is TGTGCCAGCAGTGAACTCCTCACGGATCAGCCCCAGCATTTT. Protein product: CASSELLTDQPQHF.

The V gene is TRBV4-3, the J gene TRBJ2-7; the D gene is possibly TRBD1 (6 bases). The ends were cut back, 0 bases at V and 0 bases at J, with 12 bases in the middle. The length of the CDR3 is 16 residues. The germline V gene has CDR1 LGHNA and CDR2 YSLEER. The CDR3 here is CASSQDFRDTSYEQYF. The CDR3 DNA sequence: TGCGCCAGCAGCCAAGATTTTAGGGACACCTCCTACGAGCAGTACTTC.

The chain links TRBV18 to TRBJ1-3, with D perhaps matching TRBD1 (6 bases). The V end was cut by 3 bases, the J end by 0 bases, with 15 bases between. CDR3 length: 17 residues. CDR1 and CDR2 from the germline V gene are KGHSH and LQKENI. CDR3 sequence: CASSPATGIYSGNTIYF. DNA of the CDR3: TGTGCCAGCTCACCCGCTACAGGGATCTACTCTGGAAACACCATATATTTT.

The chain is built from TRBV19 and TRBJ2-5; possibly TRBD1 for D (6 bases). V lost 8 bases to trimming and J lost 2 bases, with 15 bases between them. There are 14 residues in the CDR3. Germline CDR1 reads LNHDA; CDR2 reads SQIVND (reference sequence). The CDR3 DNA follows: TGTGCCAGTCGGCCCGCGACAGGACAAGAGACCCAGTACTTC. Its protein product is CASRPATGQETQYF.

This chain connects TRBV12-2 to TRBJ2-7; TRBD1, the table's D call, was not compared with the DNA. TRBV12-2 is a documented pseudogene. The CDR3 is made up of 17 amino acids. For the CDR3, the DNA is TGTGCAAGTCGCCCCCGGGGGGGACAGGGGCGCTCCTACGAGCAGTACTTC. Its translation is CASRPRGGQGRSYEQYF.

The chain links TRBV7-6 to TRBJ2-3, with 11 bases identical to TRBD2. The CDR3 loop spans 18 amino acids. The germline CDR1 and CDR2 sequences are SGHVS and FNYEAQ. The V gene end was trimmed by 1 base and the J gene end by 2 bases; junction bases not matched to a gene: 8. CDR3 nucleotide sequence: TGTGCCAGCAGCTTAGGTCCACTAGCGGGAGCAATCACAGATACGCAGTATTTT. It encodes CASSLGPLAGAITDTQYF.

The rearrangement joins TRBV14 to TRBJ2-7; 12 bases are shared with TRBD2. Trimming cost V 4 bases and J 3 bases; bases outside gene matches: 4. Germline CDR1 reads SGHDN; CDR2 reads FVKESK. CDR3 length: 15 amino acids. CDR3 bases: TGTGCCAGCAGCCCGGGACTAGCGGGCTTCTACGAGCAGTACTTC. Translation: CASSPGLAGFYEQYF. Based on the CDR3 plus reference TRBV14 and TRBJ2-7, the full variable domain is EAGVTQFPSHSVIEKGQTVTLRCDPISGHDNLYWYRRVMGKEIKFLLHFVKESKQDESGMPNNRFLAERTGGTYSTLKVQPAELEDSGVYFCASSPGLAGFYEQYFGPGTRLTVT.

This clone was seen more than once but under ten times. The genes are TRBV7-2 and TRBJ2-3; no clear D gene. The length of the CDR3 is 15 residues. Germline CDR1 is SGHTA and CDR2 is FQGNSA. The V end lost 0 bases, the J end lost 2 bases, and 9 bases lay between the germline ends. CDR3 in amino acids: CASSLAVSHTDTQYF. The DNA of the CDR3 is TGTGCCAGCAGCTTAGCTGTCAGTCACACAGATACGCAGTATTTT.

This rearrangement joins TRBV3-1 (or the pseudogene TRBV3-2) to TRBJ2-7, with TRBD2 matching 11 bases. The CDR3 is 19 residues long. The germline V gene has CDR1 LGHDT and CDR2 YNNKEL (reference sequence). V lost 3 bases to trimming and J lost 4 bases; unmatched junction nucleotides: 17. The CDR3 loop is CASSQGLAEPSLVVYEQYF. The DNA of the CDR3 is TGTGCCAGCAGCCAGGGACTAGCGGAGCCGAGCCTTGTGGTTTACGAGCAGTACTTC.

V gene TRBV10-3 combines with J gene TRBJ2-7, with 8 bases aligning to TRBD2. Germline CDR1 ENHRY, CDR2 SYGVKD. This CDR3 has 14 residues. V trimming: 10 bases; J trimming: 0 bases; junction bases outside the gene matches: 8. Written as DNA, the CDR3 is TGTGCCACGTCCCCGGGGGGGAGCTCCTACGAGCAGTACTTC. Translated: CATSPGGSSYEQYF.

The chain carries TRBV6-6 and TRBJ2-7, with TRBD1 matching 9 bases. With 6 bases clipped from V and 0 bases from J, the junction kept 9 bases outside the gene matches. The CDR3 spans 16 residues. Germline CDR1 reads MNHNY; CDR2 reads SVGAGI (reference sequence). CDR3: CASSPTGGVHSYEQYF. For the CDR3, the DNA is TGTGCCAGCAGCCCAACAGGGGGCGTTCACTCCTACGAGCAGTACTTC.

V and J are TRBV6-2 or TRBV6-3 and TRBJ2-3, with D perhaps TRBD1 (5 bases). Per germline, CDR1 MNHEY and CDR2 SVGEGT. V was shortened by 6 bases and J by 1 base, with 8 bases between the two germline ends. CDR3 length: 13 residues. The CDR3 loop reads CASSLQGTDTQYF. The CDR3 DNA follows: TGTGCCAGCAGCCTACAGGGCACAGATACGCAGTATTTT.

The chain uses TRBV29-1 and TRBJ2-7; D may be TRBD1 (6 bases). Looked up from germline, CDR1 is SQVTM and CDR2 is ANQGSEA. This CDR3 region has 15 residues. The V gene lost 6 bases and the J gene lost 3 bases, with 21 bases spanning the gap. CDR3 residues: CSVPEGIQGLYEQYF. The CDR3 nucleotides read TGCAGCGTCCCAGAGGGCATTCAGGGGCTCTACGAGCAGTACTTC.

The rearrangement uses TRBV28 and TRBJ2-1, with a tentative D call TRBD2 (5 bases). Germline values: CDR1 MDHEN, CDR2 SYDVKM. This CDR3 region has 13 residues. V lost 7 bases and J lost 0, with 7 bases in between. The CDR3 region is CASIGSSYNEQFF. CDR3 nucleotide sequence: TGTGCCAGCATTGGGAGCTCCTACAATGAGCAGTTCTTC.

The chain carries TRBV18 and TRBJ2-5; weak D call: TRBD1 (6 bases). The CDR3 covers 16 residues. The germline CDR1 and CDR2 sequences are KGHSH and LQKENI. Trimming pared 6 bases from V and 1 base from J, leaving 18 bases between. CDR3 region: CASSPQGPRGQETQYF. CDR3 sequence (DNA): TGTGCCAGCTCCCCCCAGGGGCCCAGGGGCCAAGAGACCCAGTACTTC.

The J gene is TRBJ2-7, the V gene TRBV5-1, with TRBD1 matching over 8 bases. The CDR3 has 18 amino acids. The ends lost 4 bases at V and 5 bases at J; junction bases unmatched: 20. Germline assignment: CDR1 SGHRS and CDR2 YFSETQ. CDR3 region: CASSATGVSGRSDDEQYF. The CDR3, as DNA: TGCGCCAGCAGCGCGACAGGGGTTAGCGGCAGATCGGATGACGAGCAGTACTTC.

The chain employs TRBV3-1 (or the pseudogene TRBV3-2) and TRBJ2-7, with 11 nucleotides matching TRBD2. There are 16 residues in the CDR3. Germline CDR1 is LGHDT and CDR2 is YNNKEL (reference sequence). The V and J ends lost 1 base and 6 bases, in that order; junction bases with no gene match: 8. The CDR3 spells CASSQGLLAGVGEQYF. For the CDR3, the DNA is TGTGCCAGCAGCCAAGGCTTACTAGCGGGAGTCGGCGAGCAGTACTTC.

The CDR3 is CASSQVSGRVDTGELFF. The CDR3 nucleotides read TGCGCCAGCAGCCAAGTTAGCGGGAGGGTGGACACCGGGGAGCTGTTTTTT. The chain couples TRBV4-1 to TRBJ2-2; 11 bases line up with TRBD2. The CDR3 covers 17 residues. After removal of 1 base from V and 3 bases from J, the junction contained 4 bases not matched to a gene. The germline gives CDR1 MGHRA, CDR2 YSYEKL.

The CDR3 sequence: CASSDSSRGTEAFF. The CDR3 nucleotides are TGTGCCAGCAGTGACTCGAGTAGAGGCACTGAAGCTTTCTTT. V gene TRBV6-4 combines with J gene TRBJ1-1; D unclear. This CDR3 has 14 amino acids. Germline V gene data show CDR1 as MRHNA and CDR2 as SNTAGT. V lost 0 bases to trimming and J lost 4 bases, with 9 bases between them.